The TCR beta chain described here comes from a study of shared clonotypes between healthy human individuals. All the donors were Caucasian adults who lived in Nashville, Tennessee. The repertoire was sequenced with immunoSEQ multiplex PCR; TCRdb's copy has only in-frame clones and lacks some. The sample carries approximately 2.1 million clones, 85% to 95% recorded once. Germline assignment: CDR1 SGHAT and CDR2 FQNNGV. Trimming took off 3 bases at V and 3 bases at J, with 6 bases between the two ends. The CDR3 runs to 12 residues. Sample: naive CD4+ T cells from PBMCs. Described subset: CD45RA+ positively selected. The sequence came from a man between 18 and 29 years old in good health. Some clones in this sample may be carry-over from other donors' samples. The chain employs TRBV11-2 and TRBJ2-7; D gene ambiguous. DNA for the CDR3: TGTGCCAGCAGCTTCACCTTCTACGAGCAGTACTTC. This translates into CASSFTFYEQYF.